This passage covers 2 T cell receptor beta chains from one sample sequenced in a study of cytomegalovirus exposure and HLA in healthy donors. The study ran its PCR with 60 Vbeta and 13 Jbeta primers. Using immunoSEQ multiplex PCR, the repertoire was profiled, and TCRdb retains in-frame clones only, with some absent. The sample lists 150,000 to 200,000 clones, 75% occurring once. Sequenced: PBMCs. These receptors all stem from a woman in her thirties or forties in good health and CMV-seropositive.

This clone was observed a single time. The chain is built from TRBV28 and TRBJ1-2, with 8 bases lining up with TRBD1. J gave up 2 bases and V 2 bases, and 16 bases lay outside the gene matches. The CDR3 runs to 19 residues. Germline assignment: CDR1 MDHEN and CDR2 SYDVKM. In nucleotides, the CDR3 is TGTGCCAGCAGTTTAACCACACTCGGACAGGGAGTAACGAACTATGGCTACACCTTC. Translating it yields CASSLTTLGQGVTNYGYTF.

The chain's CDR3 is CASSSGDRDGTEAFF. DNA for the CDR3: TGCGCCAGCAGCTCAGGGGACAGGGACGGAACTGAAGCTTTCTTT. The V call is TRBV5-1, the J call TRBJ1-1; 9 positions agree with TRBD1. Germline V gives CDR1 SGHRS, CDR2 YFSETQ. V lost 3 bases, J lost 5 bases, and 8 bases stayed unmatched. This CDR3 spans 15 amino acids.